This T cell receptor (beta chain) was sequenced in a study of early T cells in non-severe SARS-CoV-2 infection. The CDR3 extends over 14 amino acids. Trimming removed 5 bases at V and 2 bases at J, with 13 bases between. Germline V gene sequence: CDR1 SGHRS, CDR2 YFSETQ. One entry per CDR3 protein results from TCRdb running MiXCR on the 5' RACE reads. The table lists roughly 75,000 distinct CDR3 sequences, more than 10% of them singletons. This clonotype was found a few times. The receptor was derived from an adult who was a healthcare worker with PCR-confirmed SARS-CoV-2 infection or an uninfected control (not recorded which). Input material: whole blood. The chain carries TRBV5-1 and TRBJ2-5, with D hard to call. CDR3 nucleotide sequence: TGCGCCAGCAGTAGGGAACAGTTACAAGAGACCCAGTACTTC. Its protein is CASSREQLQETQYF.